This T cell receptor beta chain derives from a study of Ad26.COV2.S vaccination and SARS-CoV-2 variants. The data were produced by immunoSEQ multiplex PCR, yet TCRdb's version contains in-frame clones alone and is incomplete. The data show 300,000 to 400,000 clones, with more than 75% seen just once and approximately 3.6% held by the top ten. This clone came up a few times. Documented treatment: about 20 received Ad26.COV2.S at low or high dose, single or two shots; roughly 5 received placebo; per-sample allocation not given. It was on day 63 after the first vaccine or placebo injection that samples were taken. Germline lookup yields CDR1 SEHNR and CDR2 FQNEAQ (reference sequence). With 0 bases removed from V and 8 bases from J, the gap between germline ends came to 5 bases. This CDR3 contains 12 residues.

The rearrangement joins TRBV7-9 to TRBJ1-3, with D perhaps matching TRBD1 (5 bases). The specimen comprised peripheral blood, sampled in a trial of Ad26.COV2.S vaccine versus placebo. This clonotype was sampled from a person between 18 and 60 years old who received the Ad26.COV2.S COVID-19 vaccine or a placebo. The CDR3 reads CASSLAGDTIYF. CDR3 DNA sequence: TGTGCCAGCAGCTTAGCGGGGGACACCATATATTTT.